One sample yielded the 27 T cell receptor beta chains listed below, sequenced in a study of T-cell memory formation after mild COVID-19. TCRdb re-derived calls from the 5' RACE reads in MiXCR, one entry per CDR3 protein. The repertoire includes about 280,000 distinct CDR3 sequences, 7.5% to 9.5% of them detected once, and under 25% sits in the top ten. The source material was PBMCs or a T cell subset sorted from them (not recorded which). The origin of the receptors is a man between 18 and 29 years old who had mild COVID-19 (a few samples of this study predate the infection). Cell type and time point are not known.

There are a few counts of this clonotype. The CDR3 region is CASSYSRGVNEQFF. The CDR3 region has the DNA TGTGCCAGCAGTTATTCCCGGGGGGTCAATGAGCAGTTCTTC. The V and J genes are TRBV6-2 or TRBV6-3 and TRBJ2-1, with 7 bases aligning to TRBD2. This CDR3 comprises 14 residues. Germline V lookup: CDR1 MNHEY, CDR2 SVGEGT. V lost 3 bases to trimming and J lost 6 bases; unmatched junction nucleotides: 5.

The sample holds a few counts of this clonotype. The J gene is TRBJ1-4, the V gene TRBV5-1, with a weak D call TRBD1 (6 bases). CDR1 is SGHRS and CDR2 is YFSETQ in the germline V gene. Trimming left V 4 bases short and J 5 bases short, with 21 bases between. The CDR3 sequence is 17 residues long. CDR3 sequence (DNA): TGCGCCAGCAGCCCCAAAACGGGGGGGGACACCAATGAAAAACTGTTTTTT. Protein: CASSPKTGGDTNEKLFF.

Ten or more counts support this clonotype. The CDR3 is CASMRSGGADTQYF. CDR3 in DNA: TGTGCCAGCATGCGGTCGGGGGGCGCAGATACGCAGTATTTT. The chain carries TRBV7-2 and TRBJ2-3, with D possibly TRBD2 on 7 matching bases. Germline CDR1 is SGHTA and CDR2 is FQGNSA. V was cut by 7 bases and J by 4 bases, with 15 bases left in between. This CDR3 region has 14 residues.

This chain joins TRBV10-3 and TRBJ2-2; 14 bases are a match to TRBD2. Germline trimming cut 6 bases from V and 5 bases from J; bases unmatched to any gene: 5. Germline CDR1 reads ENHRY; CDR2 reads SYGVKD. The length of the CDR3 is 16 residues. CDR3 loop: CAISTRTSGGTGELFF. Written as DNA, the CDR3 is TGTGCCATCAGCACCCGGACTAGCGGGGGGACCGGGGAGCTGTTTTTT.

The genes are TRBV5-6 and TRBJ2-1; 9 bases are shared with TRBD1. With 3 bases clipped from V and 1 base from J, the junction kept 5 bases outside the gene matches. CDR3 length equals 16 residues. The germline CDR1 and CDR2 sequences are SGHDT and YYEEEE. The DNA of the CDR3 is TGTGCCAGCAGCTCGATACAGGGGGCATCCTACAATGAGCAGTTCTTC. Translation: CASSSIQGASYNEQFF.

The sample holds a few counts of this clonotype. This chain connects TRBV20-1 to TRBJ1-3, with a tentative D call TRBD1 (5 bases). Germline values: CDR1 DFQATT, CDR2 SNEGSKA (reference sequence). The CDR3 runs to 13 residues. The CDR3 sequence: CSLTGISGNTIYF. In nucleotides, the CDR3 is TGCAGCCTAACAGGCATCTCTGGAAACACCATATATTTT.

This clonotype was seen a few times. This chain joins TRBV19 and TRBJ2-7; unclear D gene. This CDR3 spans 11 amino acids. V lost 1 base and J lost 5, with 3 bases in between. Germline CDR1 reads LNHDA; CDR2 reads SQIVND (reference sequence). The CDR3 coding sequence is TGTGCCAGTAGTATAGGACACGAGCAGTACTTC. Residues: CASSIGHEQYF.

The chain uses TRBV7-9 and TRBJ2-3; possible D gene TRBD2, 5 bases. This CDR3 is built from 12 residues. Germline assignment: CDR1 SEHNR and CDR2 FQNEAQ (reference sequence). V was pared by 7 bases and J by 3 bases, with 8 bases between. CDR3 nucleotides: TGTGCCAGCACCGGGGAGACAGATACGCAGTATTTT. This sequence encodes CASTGETDTQYF.

The chain links TRBV5-1 to TRBJ1-1; TRBD1 is a possible D gene (5 bases). This CDR3 is built from 14 residues. V lost 0 bases, J lost 3 bases, and 9 bases lay in between. Germline-derived CDR1 and CDR2 are SGHRS and YFSETQ. The CDR3 coding sequence is TGCGCCAGCAGCTTGGCGGGGCTGTACACTGAAGCTTTCTTT. It encodes CASSLAGLYTEAFF. Full variable domain (outside the CDR3, taken from reference TRBV5-1 and TRBJ1-1): KAGVTQTPRYLIKTRGQQVTLSCSPISGHRSVSWYQQTPGQGLQFLFEYFSETQRNKGNFPGRFSGRQFSNSRSEMNVSTLELGDSALYLCASSLAGLYTEAFFGQGTRLTVV.

The table lists this clonotype with a few counts. The chain has TRBV3-1 and TRBJ1-1; D is unresolved. The CDR3 length is 16 residues. With 1 base removed from V and 5 bases from J, the gap between germline ends came to 17 bases. Germline V gene lookup returns CDR1 LGHDT and CDR2 YNNKEL (reference sequence). CDR3 DNA: TGTGCCAGCAGCCAAGGCGCGGGCGCGCGGGGTACTGAAGCTTTCTTT. Amino acid sequence: CASSQGAGARGTEAFF.

The chain links TRBV11-2 to TRBJ2-6; possible D gene TRBD2, 6 bases. Germline V CDR1 and CDR2: SGHAT, FQNNGV. The CDR3 has 16 residues. V was clipped by 5 bases and J by 0 bases, with 11 bases between them. CDR3 sequence: CASSLGGVSGANVLTF. CDR3 DNA sequence: TGTGCCAGCAGCCTCGGGGGTGTCTCTGGGGCCAACGTCCTGACTTTC.

The chain carries TRBV4-3 and TRBJ2-5, with 11 nucleotides matching TRBD2. From germline, CDR1 is LGHNA and CDR2 YSLEER. J was trimmed by 5 bases and V by 3 bases; bases with no gene match: 5. The CDR3 has 15 amino acids. The CDR3 protein is CASSQAWTSGETQYF. In nucleotides, the CDR3 is TGCGCCAGCAGCCAGGCCTGGACTAGCGGGGAGACCCAGTACTTC.

This chain joins TRBV4-3 and TRBJ2-3, with 12 nucleotides matching TRBD2. Losses at the gene ends were 5 bases for V and 6 bases for J; bases not matched to a gene: 9. In germline, CDR1 is LGHNA, CDR2 YSLEER. This CDR3 has 16 residues. This chain's CDR3 is CASSSGLAGSKDTQYF. Here the CDR3 DNA reads TGCGCCAGCAGCTCGGGACTAGCGGGCTCAAAGGATACGCAGTATTTT.

This clonotype was detected ten times or more. The CDR3 loop reads CASSLGAGANVLTF. The CDR3 DNA follows: TGTGCCAGCAGCCTAGGTGCTGGGGCCAACGTCCTGACTTTC. The V and J genes are TRBV12-3 or TRBV12-4 and TRBJ2-6; D gene unclear. The CDR3 covers 14 residues. Trimming took off 6 bases at V and 2 bases at J, with 8 bases between the two ends.

The rearrangement uses TRBV27 and TRBJ2-3, with 14 bases aligning to TRBD2. The ends lost 4 bases at V and 5 bases at J; junction bases unmatched: 11. The length of the CDR3 is 18 residues. The V gene's germline CDR1 is MNHEY and CDR2 SMNVEV (reference sequence). As DNA, the CDR3 is TGTGCCAGCAGTTACGGAACCCGACTAGCGGGGGGGTTAGATACGCAGTATTTT. This translates into CASSYGTRLAGGLDTQYF.

V gene TRBV2 combines with J gene TRBJ2-3, with unresolved D. CDR3 length: 12 amino acids. Germline V lookup: CDR1 SNHLY, CDR2 FYNNEI. Trimming removed 3 bases at V and 7 bases at J, with 8 bases between. The CDR3 is CASSDRDNTQYF. CDR3 nucleotides: TGTGCCAGCAGTGATAGGGATAATACGCAGTATTTT. Looking up the rest from reference TRBV2 and TRBJ2-3 gives the full variable domain: EPEVTQTPSHQVTQMGQEVILRCVPISNHLYFYWYRQILGQKVEFLVSFYNNEISEKSEIFDDQFSVERPDGSNFTLKIRSTKLEDSAMYFCASSDRDNTQYFGPGTRLTVL.

The gene calls are TRBV11-2 and TRBJ1-2; possibly TRBD1 for D (5 bases). Germline loops: CDR1 SGHAT, CDR2 FQNNGV. V was shortened by 5 bases and J by 4 bases, with 20 bases between the two germline ends. This CDR3 has 16 residues. In DNA, the CDR3 is TGTGCCAGCAGCCCCGTCCAGGGCATGCTTTTCTATGGCTACACCTTC. Its translation: CASSPVQGMLFYGYTF. Filled out from reference TRBV11-2 and TRBJ1-2, the complete variable domain reads EAGVAQSPRYKIIEKRQSVAFWCNPISGHATLYWYQQILGQGPKLLIQFQNNGVVDDSQLPKDRFSAERLKGVDSTLKIQPAKLEDSAVYLCASSPVQGMLFYGYTFGSGTRLTVV.

This clonotype was counted between two and nine times. Here the CDR3 reads CASSSGQGGSPLHF. CDR3 nucleotides: TGTGCCAGCAGTTCCGGACAGGGAGGCTCACCCCTCCACTTT. This chain joins TRBV27 and TRBJ1-6, with 8 nucleotides matching TRBD1. This CDR3 spans 14 amino acids. The germline V gene encodes CDR1 MNHEY and CDR2 SMNVEV (reference sequence). With V trimmed by 4 bases and J by 10 bases, 6 bases remained unmatched.

This clonotype was observed at least ten times. The rearrangement uses TRBV9 and TRBJ2-2; TRBD1 might be the D (5 bases). CDR3 length equals 16 residues. The V end was cut by 0 bases, the J end by 5 bases, with 14 bases between. The V gene's germline CDR1 is SGDLS and CDR2 YYNGEE. The DNA of the CDR3 is TGTGCCAGCAGCGTAGTCCCTAGGGGTGGGACCGGGGAGCTGTTTTTT. This gives the protein CASSVVPRGGTGELFF.

This clonotype was recorded at least ten times. In DNA, the CDR3 is TGTGCCAGCAGTTTGTCTTGGGCAGATACGCAGTATTTT. Translated, it gives CASSLSWADTQYF. The chain couples TRBV27 to TRBJ2-3; D remains unclear. The germline gives CDR1 MNHEY, CDR2 SMNVEV (reference sequence). V gave up 3 bases and J gave up 4 bases, with 8 bases separating them. CDR3 length: 13 amino acids.

This clonotype was found a few times. V and J are TRBV20-1 and TRBJ2-1, with 8 bases matching TRBD2. V dropped 6 bases and J dropped 9; count of bases not matched to a gene: 13. The V gene's germline CDR1 is DFQATT and CDR2 SNEGSKA (reference sequence). This CDR3 comprises 14 residues. The CDR3 nucleotides read TGCAGTGCCCTCCGCGAAGCGGGGGTAAGTGAGCAGTTCTTC. It codes for CSALREAGVSEQFF.

This rearrangement joins TRBV5-4 to TRBJ2-3; D unresolved. Trimming removed 1 base at V and 5 bases at J, with 17 bases between. Germline V lookup: CDR1 SGHNT, CDR2 YYREEE (reference sequence). The CDR3 totals 16 residues. Here the CDR3 reads CASSLQARITRDTQYF. The CDR3 bases are TGTGCCAGCAGCTTGCAGGCTCGAATTACCCGAGATACGCAGTATTTT.

The chain recombines TRBV18 with TRBJ1-2; D uncertain. V lost 1 base and J 6 bases, leaving 12 bases between the germline ends. The CDR3 loop spans 14 amino acids. The germline CDR1 and CDR2 sequences are KGHSH and LQKENI. CDR3 DNA: TGTGCCAGCTCACCACAGATGCCTGGGGATGGCTACACCTTC. It specifies CASSPQMPGDGYTF. Looking up the rest from reference TRBV18 and TRBJ1-2 gives the full variable domain: NAGVMQNPRHLVRRRGQEARLRCSPMKGHSHVYWYRQLPEEGLKFMVYLQKENIIDESGMPKERFSAEFPKEGPSILRIQQVVRGDSAAYFCASSPQMPGDGYTFGSGTRLTVV.

The J gene is TRBJ1-3, the V gene TRBV7-9; the match to TRBD1 covers 10 bases. The CDR3 length is 15 residues. V trimming: 4 bases; J trimming: 4 bases; junction bases outside the gene matches: 4. Looked up from germline, CDR1 is SEHNR and CDR2 is FQNEAQ (reference sequence). CDR3 amino acids: CASSSDRGAGNTIYF. The CDR3 DNA reads as TGTGCCAGCAGCTCGGACAGGGGGGCCGGAAACACCATATATTTT.

This clonotype has ten or more counts. The V and J genes are TRBV10-2 and TRBJ1-2; D is ambiguous. Germline loops: CDR1 WSHSY, CDR2 SAAADI. V was shortened by 5 bases and J by 5 bases, with 15 bases between the two germline ends. The CDR3 totals 14 residues. CDR3 loop: CASSPVGLTYGYTF. CDR3 DNA sequence: TGCGCCAGCAGTCCCGTGGGTCTCACGTATGGCTACACCTTC.

This clonotype was detected a few times. The J gene is TRBJ2-3, the V gene TRBV4-3; 7 nucleotides match TRBD1. The CDR3 loop spans 16 amino acids. From germline, CDR1 is LGHNA and CDR2 YSLEER. The trim removed 1 base at V and 5 bases at J, leaving 9 bases unmatched. Written as DNA, the CDR3 is TGCGCCAGCAGCCAAGGATACAGGGGCCGGGGAGATACGCAGTATTTT. Amino acids: CASSQGYRGRGDTQYF.

This clonotype was counted between two and nine times. The chain combines TRBV29-1 with TRBJ1-2; 8 nucleotides agree with TRBD1. V dropped 3 bases and J dropped 4; count of bases not matched to a gene: 7. The CDR3 spans 14 residues. Germline CDR1 and CDR2: SQVTM and ANQGSEA. CDR3 sequence reads: CSVDGDRGGYGYTF. In DNA form, the CDR3 reads TGCAGCGTTGATGGTGACAGGGGCGGCTATGGCTACACCTTC.